The clone carrying this T cell receptor (beta chain) was observed a few times. The target antigen is unknown. This record comes from a study of lung T cells in sarcoidosis with Löfgren's syndrome. Whole-study context: CD4+ T cells build up in sarcoidosis bronchoalveolar lavage fluid. Study results and caveats: Multiple Löfgren's syndrome patients reportedly shared TRAV12-1 and TRBV2 CDR3 motifs. TRBV2 was the preferred pairing partner of TRAV12-1, with similar CDR3s. Versus controls, Löfgren's syndrome patients reportedly showed TRAV12-1 and TRBV2 as most expanded.

TCRdb reanalysed the reads using MiXCR and keeps one entry per CDR3 protein. This sample has some 8,000 distinct CDR3 sequences; around 21% occur once, and the top ten carry approximately 23%. The CDR3 extends over 14 amino acids. Germline V gene sequence: CDR1 SGHNT, CDR2 YYREEE (reference sequence). Trimming cost V 6 bases and J 2 bases; bases outside gene matches: 6. Sequences were obtained from CD4+ T cells from bronchoalveolar lavage fluid. This sequence was found in a human donor with sarcoidosis (Löfgren's syndrome or another form), or a control subject (not recorded which). The J gene is TRBJ2-3, the V gene TRBV5-4; 7 nucleotides align to TRBD2. The CDR3 nucleotides are TGTGCCAGCACCGGACTAGGATACACAGATACGCAGTATTTT. Its translation is CASTGLGYTDTQYF.